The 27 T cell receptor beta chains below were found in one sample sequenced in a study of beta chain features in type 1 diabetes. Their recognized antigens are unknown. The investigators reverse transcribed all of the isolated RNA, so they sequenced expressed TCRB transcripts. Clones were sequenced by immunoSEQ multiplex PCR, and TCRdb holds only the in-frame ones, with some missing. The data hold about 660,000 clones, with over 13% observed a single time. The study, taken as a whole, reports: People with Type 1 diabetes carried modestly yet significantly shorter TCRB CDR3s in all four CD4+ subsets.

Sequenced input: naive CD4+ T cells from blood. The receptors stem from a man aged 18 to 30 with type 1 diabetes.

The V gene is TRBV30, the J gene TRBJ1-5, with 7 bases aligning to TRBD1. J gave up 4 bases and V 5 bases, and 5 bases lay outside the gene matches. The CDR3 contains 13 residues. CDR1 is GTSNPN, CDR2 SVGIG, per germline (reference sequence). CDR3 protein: CAWGGQRNQPQHF. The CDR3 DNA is TGTGCCTGGGGGGGACAGCGGAATCAGCCCCAGCATTTT.

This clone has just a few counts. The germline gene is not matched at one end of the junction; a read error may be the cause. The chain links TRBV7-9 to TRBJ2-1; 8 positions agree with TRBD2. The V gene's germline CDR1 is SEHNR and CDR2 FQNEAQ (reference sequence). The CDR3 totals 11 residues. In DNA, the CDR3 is TGTGCCAGCAGCCCGCAGCGGGAGTGGGTCTTC. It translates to CASSPQREWVF.

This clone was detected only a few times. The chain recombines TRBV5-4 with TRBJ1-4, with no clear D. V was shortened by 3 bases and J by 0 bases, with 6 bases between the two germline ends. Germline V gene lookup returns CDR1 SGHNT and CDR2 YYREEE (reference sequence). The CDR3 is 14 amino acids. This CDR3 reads CASSSQATNEKLFF. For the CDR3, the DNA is TGTGCCAGCAGCTCCCAGGCAACTAATGAAAAACTGTTTTTT.

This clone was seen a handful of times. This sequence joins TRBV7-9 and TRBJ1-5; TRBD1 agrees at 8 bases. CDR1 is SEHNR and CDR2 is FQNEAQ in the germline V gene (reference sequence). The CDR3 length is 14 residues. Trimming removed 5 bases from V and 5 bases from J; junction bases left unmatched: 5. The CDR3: CASSPGTGHQPQHF. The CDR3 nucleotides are TGTGCCAGCAGCCCCGGGACAGGTCATCAGCCCCAGCATTTT.

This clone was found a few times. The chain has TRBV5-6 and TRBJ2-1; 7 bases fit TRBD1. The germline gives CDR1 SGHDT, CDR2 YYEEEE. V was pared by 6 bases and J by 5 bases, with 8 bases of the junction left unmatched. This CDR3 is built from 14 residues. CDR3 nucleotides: TGTGCCAGCAAAAGACCGGGGACAGACAATGAGCAGTTCTTC. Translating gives CASKRPGTDNEQFF.

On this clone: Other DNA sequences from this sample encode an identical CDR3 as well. This CDR3 reads CASSLDNEQFF. Written as DNA, the CDR3 is TGTGCCAGCAGCTTGGACAATGAGCAGTTCTTC. This chain uses TRBV7-9 with TRBJ2-1; D uncertain. Germline CDR1 SEHNR, CDR2 FQNEAQ (reference sequence). The CDR3 loop spans 11 amino acids. The V end was cut by 3 bases, the J end by 5 bases, with 2 bases between.

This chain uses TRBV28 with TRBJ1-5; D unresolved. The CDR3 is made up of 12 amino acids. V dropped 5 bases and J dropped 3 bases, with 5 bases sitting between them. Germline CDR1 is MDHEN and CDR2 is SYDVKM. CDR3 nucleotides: TGTGCCAGCAGTGCTATCAATCAGCCCCAGCATTTT. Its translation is CASSAINQPQHF.

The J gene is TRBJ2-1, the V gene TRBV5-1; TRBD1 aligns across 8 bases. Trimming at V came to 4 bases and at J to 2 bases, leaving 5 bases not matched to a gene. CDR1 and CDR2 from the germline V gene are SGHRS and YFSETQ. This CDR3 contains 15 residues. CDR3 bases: TGCGCCAGCAGCATCGGACAGGGTCCCTACAATGAGCAGTTCTTC. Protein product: CASSIGQGPYNEQFF. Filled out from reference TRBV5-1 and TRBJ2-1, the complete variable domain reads KAGVTQTPRYLIKTRGQQVTLSCSPISGHRSVSWYQQTPGQGLQFLFEYFSETQRNKGNFPGRFSGRQFSNSRSEMNVSTLELGDSALYLCASSIGQGPYNEQFFGPGTRLTVL.

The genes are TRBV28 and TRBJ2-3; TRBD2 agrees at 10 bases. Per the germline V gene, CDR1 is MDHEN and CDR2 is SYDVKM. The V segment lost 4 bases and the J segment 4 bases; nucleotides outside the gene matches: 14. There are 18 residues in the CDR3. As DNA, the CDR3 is TGTGCCAGCAGTTACCTTAGCGGGAGGAAGATAGGGGCAGATACGCAGTATTTT. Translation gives CASSYLSGRKIGADTQYF.

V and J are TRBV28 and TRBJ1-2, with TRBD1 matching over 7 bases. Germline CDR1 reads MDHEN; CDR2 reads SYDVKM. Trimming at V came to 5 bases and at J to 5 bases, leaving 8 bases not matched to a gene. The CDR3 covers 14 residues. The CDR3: CASSGGDRVYGYTF. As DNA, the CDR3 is TGTGCCAGCAGTGGGGGCGACAGGGTGTATGGCTACACCTTC.

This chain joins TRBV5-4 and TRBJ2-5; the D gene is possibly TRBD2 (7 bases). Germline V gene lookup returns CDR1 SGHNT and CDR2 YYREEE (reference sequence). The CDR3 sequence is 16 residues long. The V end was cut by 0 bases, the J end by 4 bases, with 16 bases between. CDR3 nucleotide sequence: TGTGCCAGCAGCTTGGGCGGGGGCAACCGAGGAGAGACCCAGTACTTC. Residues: CASSLGGGNRGETQYF.

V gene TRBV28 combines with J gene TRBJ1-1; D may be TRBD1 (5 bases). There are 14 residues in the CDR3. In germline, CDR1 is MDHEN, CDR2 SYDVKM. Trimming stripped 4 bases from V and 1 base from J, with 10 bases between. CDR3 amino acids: CASSSAGRNTEAFF. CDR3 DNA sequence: TGTGCCAGCAGTTCAGCAGGGCGGAACACTGAAGCTTTCTTT.

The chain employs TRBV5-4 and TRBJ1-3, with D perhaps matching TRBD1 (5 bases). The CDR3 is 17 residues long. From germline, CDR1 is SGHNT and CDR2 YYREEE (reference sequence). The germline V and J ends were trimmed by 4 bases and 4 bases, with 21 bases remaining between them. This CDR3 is CASSRSSVGGEGNTIYF. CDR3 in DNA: TGTGCCAGCAGCCGATCCTCAGTGGGGGGTGAAGGAAACACCATATATTTT.

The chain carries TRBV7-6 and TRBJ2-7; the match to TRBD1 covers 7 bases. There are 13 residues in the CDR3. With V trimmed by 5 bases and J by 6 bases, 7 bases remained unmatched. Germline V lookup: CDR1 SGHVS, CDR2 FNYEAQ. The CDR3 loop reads CASSPTQGPEQYF. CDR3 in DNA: TGTGCCAGCAGCCCCACACAGGGGCCCGAGCAGTACTTC.

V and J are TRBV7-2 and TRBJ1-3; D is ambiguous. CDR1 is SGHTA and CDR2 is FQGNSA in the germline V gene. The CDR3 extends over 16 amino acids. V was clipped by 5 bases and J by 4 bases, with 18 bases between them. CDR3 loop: CASSPYAGIGGNTIYF. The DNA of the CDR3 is TGTGCCAGCAGCCCGTATGCGGGGATAGGAGGAAACACCATATATTTT.

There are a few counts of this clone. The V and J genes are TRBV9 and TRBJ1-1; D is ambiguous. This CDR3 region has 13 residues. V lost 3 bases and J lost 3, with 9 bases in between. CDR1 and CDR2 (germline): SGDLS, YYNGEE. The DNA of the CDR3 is TGTGCCAGCAGCGCCAGACAAGACACTGAAGCTTTCTTT. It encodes CASSARQDTEAFF.

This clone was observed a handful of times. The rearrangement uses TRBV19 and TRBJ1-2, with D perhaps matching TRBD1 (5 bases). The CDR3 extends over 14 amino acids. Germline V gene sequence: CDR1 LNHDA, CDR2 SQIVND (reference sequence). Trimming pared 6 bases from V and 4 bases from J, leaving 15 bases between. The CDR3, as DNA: TGTGCCAGTAGGACTCGCCAGGGTGGCTATGGCTACACCTTC. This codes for CASRTRQGGYGYTF.

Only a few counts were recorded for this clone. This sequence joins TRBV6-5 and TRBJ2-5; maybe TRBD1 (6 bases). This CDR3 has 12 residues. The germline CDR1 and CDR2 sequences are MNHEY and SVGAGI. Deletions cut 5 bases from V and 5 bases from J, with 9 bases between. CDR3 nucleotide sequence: TGTGCCAGCAGTCGACAGGCGGAGACCCAGTACTTC. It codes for CASSRQAETQYF.

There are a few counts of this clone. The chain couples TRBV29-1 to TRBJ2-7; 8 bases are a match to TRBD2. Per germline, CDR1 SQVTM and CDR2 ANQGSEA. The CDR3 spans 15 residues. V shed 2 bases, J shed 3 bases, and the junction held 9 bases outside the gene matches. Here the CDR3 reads CSVERRSGSFYEQYF. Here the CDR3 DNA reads TGCAGCGTTGAAAGGCGAAGCGGGAGTTTCTACGAGCAGTACTTC.

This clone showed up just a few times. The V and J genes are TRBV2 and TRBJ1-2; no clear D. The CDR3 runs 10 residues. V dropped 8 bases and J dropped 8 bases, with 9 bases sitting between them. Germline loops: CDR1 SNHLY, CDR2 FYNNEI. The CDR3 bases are TGTGCCAGCCGCCCCCGGGGCTACACCTTC. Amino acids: CASRPRGYTF.

The CDR3 protein is CASTIRDGKVAEAFF. As DNA, the CDR3 is TGCGCCAGCACCATCCGGGACGGAAAGGTTGCTGAAGCTTTCTTT. The chain recombines TRBV5-1 with TRBJ1-1, with D possibly TRBD1 on 5 matching bases. V shed 6 bases and J shed 6 bases, with 21 bases lying between them. Germline CDR1 SGHRS, CDR2 YFSETQ. The CDR3 sequence is 15 residues long.

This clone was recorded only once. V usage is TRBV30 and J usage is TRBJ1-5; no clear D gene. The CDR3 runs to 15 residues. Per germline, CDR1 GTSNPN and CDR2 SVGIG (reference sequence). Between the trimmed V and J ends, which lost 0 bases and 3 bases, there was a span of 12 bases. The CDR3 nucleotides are TGTGCCTGGAGTGTAGGTAGTGTTTACAATCAGCCCCAGCATTTT. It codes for CAWSVGSVYNQPQHF.

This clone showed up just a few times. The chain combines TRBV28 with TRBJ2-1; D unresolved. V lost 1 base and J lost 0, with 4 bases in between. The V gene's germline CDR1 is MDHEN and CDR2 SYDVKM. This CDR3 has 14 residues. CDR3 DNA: TGTGCCAGCAGTTTATACCGCTCCTACAATGAGCAGTTCTTC. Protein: CASSLYRSYNEQFF.

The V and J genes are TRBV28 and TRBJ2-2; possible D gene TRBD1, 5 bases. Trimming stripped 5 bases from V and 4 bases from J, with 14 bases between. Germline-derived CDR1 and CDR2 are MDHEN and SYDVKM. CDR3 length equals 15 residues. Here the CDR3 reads CASSPPGRGTGELFF. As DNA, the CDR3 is TGTGCCAGCAGTCCACCAGGGCGTGGCACCGGGGAGCTGTTTTTT.

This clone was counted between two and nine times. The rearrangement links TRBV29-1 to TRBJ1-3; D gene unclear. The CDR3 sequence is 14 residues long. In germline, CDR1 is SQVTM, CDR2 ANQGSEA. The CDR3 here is CIAGGITSGNTIYF. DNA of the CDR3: TGCATCGCAGGAGGGATCACCTCTGGAAACACCATATATTTT.

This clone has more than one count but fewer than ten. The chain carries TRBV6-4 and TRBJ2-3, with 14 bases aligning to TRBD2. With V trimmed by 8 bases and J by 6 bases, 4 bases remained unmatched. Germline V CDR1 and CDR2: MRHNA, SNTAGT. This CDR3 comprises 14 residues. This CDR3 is CASSTSGGADTQYF. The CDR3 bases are TGTGCCAGCTCGACTAGCGGGGGGGCCGATACGCAGTATTTT.

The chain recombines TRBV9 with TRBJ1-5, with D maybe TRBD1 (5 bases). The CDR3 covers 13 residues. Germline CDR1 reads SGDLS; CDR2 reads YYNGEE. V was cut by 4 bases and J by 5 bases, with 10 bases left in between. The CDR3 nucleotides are TGTGCCAGCAGCTCTCTGACAGATCAGCCCCAGCATTTT. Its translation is CASSSLTDQPQHF.